The T cell receptor beta chain described here comes from a study of CD8 T cells in Susac syndrome. Study-wide findings and caveats: The study's TCR sequencing and HLA analysis drew on a certain number of individuals. That number was acknowledged as relatively small.

Reverse transcription of about 0.45 to 1 ug RNA used random hexamers. Amplification of TCR beta CDR3 by immunoSEQ multiplex PCR spanned 54 Vbeta and 13 Jbeta. TCRdb passed the immunoSEQ multiplex PCR reads through MiXCR, listing each CDR3 protein once. This table has approximately 120,000 distinct CDR3 sequences, roughly 89% appearing once. CD8+ and CD4+ T cells circulating in blood were sequenced for TCR beta. FACS was used to enrich TEMRA cells, whereas the CD8+ and CD4+ T cells were obtained by negative isolation. As concerns this clonotype: Its antigen is unidentified.

The CDR3 is 14 amino acids. CDR1 and CDR2 from the germline V gene are DFQATT and SNEGSKA (reference sequence). With 0 bases removed from V and 2 bases from J, the gap between germline ends came to 10 bases. The TCR was taken from a human donor with multiple sclerosis. Sequencing used CD8+ T cells from PBMCs. J is TRBJ1-1 and V is TRBV20-1; D gene ambiguous. Here the CDR3 DNA reads TGCAGTGCTAGAGAGAGGCTCGCTAACACTGAAGCTTTCTTT. It encodes CSARERLANTEAFF.